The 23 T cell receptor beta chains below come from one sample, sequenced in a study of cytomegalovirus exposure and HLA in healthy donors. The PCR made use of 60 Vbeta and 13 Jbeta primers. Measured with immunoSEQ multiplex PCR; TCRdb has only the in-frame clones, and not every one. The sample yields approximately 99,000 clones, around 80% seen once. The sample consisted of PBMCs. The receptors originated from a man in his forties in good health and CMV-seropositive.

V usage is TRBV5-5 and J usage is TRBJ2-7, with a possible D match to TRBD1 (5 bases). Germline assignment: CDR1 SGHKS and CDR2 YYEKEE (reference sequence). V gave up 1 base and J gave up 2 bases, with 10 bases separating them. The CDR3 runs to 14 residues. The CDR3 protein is CASSLTGSTYEQYF. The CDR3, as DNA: TGTGCCAGCAGCTTGACAGGTTCCACCTACGAGCAGTACTTC.

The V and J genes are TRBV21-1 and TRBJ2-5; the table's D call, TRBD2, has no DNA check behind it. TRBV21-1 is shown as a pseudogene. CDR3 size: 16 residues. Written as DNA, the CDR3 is TGTGCCAGCAGCCCCCAAGGGCGGGAGGGCCAAGAGACCCAGTACTTC. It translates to CASSPQGREGQETQYF.

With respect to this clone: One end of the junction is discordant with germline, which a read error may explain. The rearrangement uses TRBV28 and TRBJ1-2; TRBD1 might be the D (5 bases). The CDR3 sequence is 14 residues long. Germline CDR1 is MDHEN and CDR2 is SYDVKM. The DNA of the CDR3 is TGTGCCAGCAGTTCCGGGGGACGGAACTATGACTACACCTTC. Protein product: CASSSGGRNYDYTF.

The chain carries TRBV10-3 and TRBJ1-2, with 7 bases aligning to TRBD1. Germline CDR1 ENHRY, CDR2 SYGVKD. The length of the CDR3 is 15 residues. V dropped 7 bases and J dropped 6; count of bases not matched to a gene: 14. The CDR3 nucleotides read TGTGCCATCACTACCGACAGGGCTGGGTCGCATGGCTACACCTTC. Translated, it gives CAITTDRAGSHGYTF.

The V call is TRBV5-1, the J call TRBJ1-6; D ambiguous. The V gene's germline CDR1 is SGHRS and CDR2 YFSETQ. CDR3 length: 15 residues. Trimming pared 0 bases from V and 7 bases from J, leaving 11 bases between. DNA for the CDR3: TGCGCCAGCAGCTTGGCCAGCTCGGGGAATTCACCCCTCCACTTT. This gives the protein CASSLASSGNSPLHF.

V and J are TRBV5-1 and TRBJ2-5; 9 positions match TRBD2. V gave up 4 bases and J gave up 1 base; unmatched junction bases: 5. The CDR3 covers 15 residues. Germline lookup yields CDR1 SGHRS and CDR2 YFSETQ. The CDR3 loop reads CASSPGRGGQETQYF. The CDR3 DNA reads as TGCGCCAGCAGCCCAGGGCGGGGGGGCCAAGAGACCCAGTACTTC. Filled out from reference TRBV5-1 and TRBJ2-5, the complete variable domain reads KAGVTQTPRYLIKTRGQQVTLSCSPISGHRSVSWYQQTPGQGLQFLFEYFSETQRNKGNFPGRFSGRQFSNSRSEMNVSTLELGDSALYLCASSPGRGGQETQYFGPGTRLLVL.

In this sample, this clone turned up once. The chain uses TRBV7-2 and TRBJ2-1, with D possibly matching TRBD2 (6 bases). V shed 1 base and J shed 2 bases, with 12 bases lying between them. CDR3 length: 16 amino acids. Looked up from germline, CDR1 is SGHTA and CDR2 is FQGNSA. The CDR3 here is CASSLEQRAAYNEQFF. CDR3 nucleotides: TGTGCCAGCAGCTTAGAGCAGCGGGCTGCCTACAATGAGCAGTTCTTC.

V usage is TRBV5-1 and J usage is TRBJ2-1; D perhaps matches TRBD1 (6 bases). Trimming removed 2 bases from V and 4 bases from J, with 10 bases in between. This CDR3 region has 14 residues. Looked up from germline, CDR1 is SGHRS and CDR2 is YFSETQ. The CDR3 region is CASSFTGSYNEQFF. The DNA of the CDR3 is TGCGCCAGCAGCTTTACAGGGTCATACAATGAGCAGTTCTTC.

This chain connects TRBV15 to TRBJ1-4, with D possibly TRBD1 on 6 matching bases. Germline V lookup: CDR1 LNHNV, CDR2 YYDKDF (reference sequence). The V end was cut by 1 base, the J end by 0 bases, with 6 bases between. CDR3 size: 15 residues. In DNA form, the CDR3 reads TGTGCCACCAGCAGAGGACAGGCAACTAATGAAAAACTGTTTTTT. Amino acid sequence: CATSRGQATNEKLFF. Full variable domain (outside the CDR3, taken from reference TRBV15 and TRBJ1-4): DAMVIQNPRYQVTQFGKPVTLSCSQTLNHNVMYWYQQKSSQAPKLLFHYYDKDFNNEADTPDNFQSRRPNTSFCFLDIRSPGLGDTAMYLCATSRGQATNEKLFFGSGTQLSVL.

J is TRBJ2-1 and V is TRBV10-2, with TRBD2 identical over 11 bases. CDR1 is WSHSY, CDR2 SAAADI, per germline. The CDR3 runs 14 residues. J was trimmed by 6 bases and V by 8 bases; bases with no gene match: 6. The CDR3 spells CASVTSGTTNEQFF. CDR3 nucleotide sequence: TGCGCCAGCGTGACTAGCGGGACTACCAATGAGCAGTTCTTC.

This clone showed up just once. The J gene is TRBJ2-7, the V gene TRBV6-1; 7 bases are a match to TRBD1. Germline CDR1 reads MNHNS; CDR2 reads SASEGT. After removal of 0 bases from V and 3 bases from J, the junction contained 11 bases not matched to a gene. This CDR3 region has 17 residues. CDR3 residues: CASSEAKLRGQIYEQYF. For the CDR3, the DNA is TGTGCCAGCAGTGAAGCAAAGTTGAGGGGACAGATCTACGAGCAGTACTTC.

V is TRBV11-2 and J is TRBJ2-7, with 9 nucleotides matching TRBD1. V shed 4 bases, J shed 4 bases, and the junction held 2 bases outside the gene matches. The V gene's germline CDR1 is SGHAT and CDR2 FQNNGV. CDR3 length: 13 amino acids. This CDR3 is CASSSGTGYEQYF. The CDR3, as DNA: TGTGCCAGCAGCTCCGGGACAGGGTACGAGCAGTACTTC.

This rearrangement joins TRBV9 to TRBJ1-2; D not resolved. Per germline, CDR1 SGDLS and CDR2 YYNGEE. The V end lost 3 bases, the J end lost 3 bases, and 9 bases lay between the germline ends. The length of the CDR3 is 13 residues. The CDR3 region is CASSASGDYGYTF. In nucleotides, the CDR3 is TGTGCCAGCAGCGCTTCAGGTGACTATGGCTACACCTTC.

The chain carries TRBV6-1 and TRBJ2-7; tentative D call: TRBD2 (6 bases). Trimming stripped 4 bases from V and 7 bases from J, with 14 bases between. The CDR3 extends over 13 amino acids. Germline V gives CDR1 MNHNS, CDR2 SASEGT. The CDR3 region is CASSAGTQREQYF. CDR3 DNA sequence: TGTGCCAGCAGTGCCGGGACTCAACGGGAGCAGTACTTC.

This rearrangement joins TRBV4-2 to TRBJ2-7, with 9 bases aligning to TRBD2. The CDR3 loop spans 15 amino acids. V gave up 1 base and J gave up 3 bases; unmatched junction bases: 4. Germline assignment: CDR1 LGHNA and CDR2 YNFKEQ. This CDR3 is CASSQVASGIYEQYF. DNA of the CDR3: TGTGCCAGCAGCCAAGTTGCTAGCGGGATCTACGAGCAGTACTTC.

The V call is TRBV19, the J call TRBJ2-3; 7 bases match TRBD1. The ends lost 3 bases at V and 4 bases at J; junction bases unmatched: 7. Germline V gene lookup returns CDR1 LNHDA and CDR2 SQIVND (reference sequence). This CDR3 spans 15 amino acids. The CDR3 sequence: CASSIKGAKADTQYF. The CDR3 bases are TGTGCCAGTAGTATTAAGGGGGCGAAGGCAGATACGCAGTATTTT.

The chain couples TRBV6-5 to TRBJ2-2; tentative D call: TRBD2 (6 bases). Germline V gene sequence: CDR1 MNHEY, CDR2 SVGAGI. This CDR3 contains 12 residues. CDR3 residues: CASGGETGELFF. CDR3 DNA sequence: TGTGCGAGTGGCGGGGAGACCGGGGAGCTGTTTTTT.

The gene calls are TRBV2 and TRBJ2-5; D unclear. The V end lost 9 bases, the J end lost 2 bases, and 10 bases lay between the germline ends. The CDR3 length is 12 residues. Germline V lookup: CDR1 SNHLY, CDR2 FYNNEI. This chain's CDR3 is CARSSPQETQYF. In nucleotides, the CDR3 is TGTGCCAGATCTAGTCCGCAAGAGACCCAGTACTTC.

In DNA form, the CDR3 reads TGCAGCGTCGCCGGCGGGGATGAGCAGTTCTTC. This encodes CSVAGGDEQFF. This chain links TRBV29-1 with TRBJ2-1; TRBD2 is a possible D gene (6 bases). The V gene lost 6 bases and the J gene lost 8 bases, with 11 bases spanning the gap. The CDR3 totals 11 residues. Germline assignment: CDR1 SQVTM and CDR2 ANQGSEA.

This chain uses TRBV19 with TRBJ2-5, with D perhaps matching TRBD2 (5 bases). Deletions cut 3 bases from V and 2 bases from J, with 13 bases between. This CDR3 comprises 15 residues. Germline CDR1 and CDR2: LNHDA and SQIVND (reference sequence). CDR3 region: CASSISARGQETQYF. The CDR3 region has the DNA TGTGCCAGTAGTATTTCAGCTCGGGGTCAAGAGACCCAGTACTTC. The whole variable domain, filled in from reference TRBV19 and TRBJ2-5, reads DGGITQSPKYLFRKEGQNVTLSCEQNLNHDAMYWYRQDPGQGLRLIYYSQIVNDFQKGDIAEGYSVSREKKESFPLTVTSAQKNPTAFYLCASSISARGQETQYFGPGTRLLVL.

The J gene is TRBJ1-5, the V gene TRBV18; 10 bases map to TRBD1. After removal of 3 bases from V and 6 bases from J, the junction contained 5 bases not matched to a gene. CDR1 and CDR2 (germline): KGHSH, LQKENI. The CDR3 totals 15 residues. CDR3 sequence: CASSPGQGIGQPQHF. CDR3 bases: TGTGCCAGCTCACCGGGACAGGGGATCGGTCAGCCCCAGCATTTT.

CDR3 sequence reads: CASSQDRVAEQYF. The DNA for the CDR3 is TGTGCCAGCAGCCAGGACAGGGTTGCCGAGCAGTACTTC. The chain recombines TRBV5-5 with TRBJ2-7; 8 bases align to TRBD1. CDR1 and CDR2 (germline): SGHKS, YYEKEE (reference sequence). The CDR3 has 13 residues. V trimming: 4 bases; J trimming: 6 bases; junction bases outside the gene matches: 6.

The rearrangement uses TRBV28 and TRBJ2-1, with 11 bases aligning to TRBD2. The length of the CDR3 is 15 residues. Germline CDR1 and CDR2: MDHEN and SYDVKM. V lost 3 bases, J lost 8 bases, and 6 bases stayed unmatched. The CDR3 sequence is CASSFLSSGRHEQFF. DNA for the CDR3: TGTGCCAGCAGTTTCCTGTCTAGCGGGAGGCATGAGCAGTTCTTC.